The next 22 T cell receptor beta chains were all read from a single sample in a study of T cell repertoires in cytomegalovirus infection. Their specific antigens are unknown. TCRdb fed the reads into MiXCR, producing one record per CDR3 protein. This table holds hundreds of thousands of distinct CDR3 sequences, more than 30% found once. The input for sequencing was cultured PBMCs, taken from culture after CMV antigen stimulation. The origin of the receptors is a human donor in good health (CMV status not recorded). Some clones in this sample may be carry-over from other donors' samples.

The CDR3 sequence: CASSLMGEGRETQYF. For the CDR3, the DNA is TGTGCCAGCAGCTTAATGGGGGAGGGGCGTGAGACCCAGTACTTC. V and J are TRBV7-2 and TRBJ2-5; 7 nucleotides agree with TRBD2. Losses at the gene ends were 2 bases for V and 5 bases for J; bases not matched to a gene: 8. Germline V gene lookup returns CDR1 SGHTA and CDR2 FQGNSA. This CDR3 region has 15 residues. The whole variable domain, remainder taken from reference TRBV7-2 and TRBJ2-5, is GAGVSQSPSNKVTEKGKDVELRCDPISGHTALYWYRQSLGQGLEFLIYFQGNSAPDKSGLPSDRFSAERTGGSVSTLTIQRTQQEDSAVYLCASSLMGEGRETQYFGPGTRLLVL.

The V call is TRBV7-6, the J call TRBJ2-5, with TRBD1 as a possible D gene (6 bases). CDR1 SGHVS and CDR2 FNYEAQ come from the germline V gene. The CDR3 covers 14 residues. The ends were cut back, 5 bases at V and 5 bases at J, with 15 bases in the middle. For the CDR3, the DNA is TGTGCCAGCAGCCAGGGGACCCTCGAGGAGACCCAGTACTTC. It is translated as CASSQGTLEETQYF.

This clonotype was counted ten times or more. The chain couples TRBV4-2 to TRBJ1-2; D is unclear. Trimming stripped 4 bases from V and 4 bases from J, with 7 bases between. Germline V lookup: CDR1 LGHNA, CDR2 YNFKEQ. The CDR3 is 12 amino acids. CDR3 in amino acids: CASSLGTYGYTF. The CDR3 bases are TGTGCCAGCAGCCTGGGCACCTATGGCTACACCTTC.

CDR3: CAIGPGETQYF. DNA for the CDR3: TGTGCCATCGGGCCGGGCGAGACCCAGTACTTC. This chain uses TRBV7-2 with TRBJ2-5, with D uncertain. Germline loops: CDR1 SGHTA, CDR2 FQGNSA. With 10 bases removed from V and 5 bases from J, the gap between germline ends came to 11 bases. This CDR3 contains 11 residues.

This clonotype occurred a few times. The V call is TRBV19, the J call TRBJ2-3; D possibly corresponds to TRBD1 (5 bases). The ends were cut back, 4 bases at V and 2 bases at J, with 13 bases in the middle. The CDR3 has 15 residues. Germline assignment: CDR1 LNHDA and CDR2 SQIVND (reference sequence). In DNA, the CDR3 is TGTGCCAGTAGTACTCGGACACTACTCACAGATACGCAGTATTTT. Its translation: CASSTRTLLTDTQYF.

The V gene is TRBV4-1, the J gene TRBJ1-6; 8 nucleotides match TRBD1. V lost 6 bases and J lost 8; bases outside the gene matches: 6. Germline CDR1 is MGHRA and CDR2 is YSYEKL. The CDR3 covers 14 residues. The chain's CDR3 is CASRAGTGDSPLHF. CDR3 bases: TGCGCCAGCAGAGCCGGGACAGGTGATTCACCCCTCCACTTT.

The chain uses TRBV28 and TRBJ2-1; D gene uncertain. Per the germline V gene, CDR1 is MDHEN and CDR2 is SYDVKM. There are 12 residues in the CDR3. Trimming shortened V by 5 bases and J by 4 bases, and 6 bases separated the two germline ends. CDR3 loop: CASSAIYNEQFF. CDR3 sequence (DNA): TGTGCCAGCAGTGCAATTTACAATGAGCAGTTCTTC.

The chain uses TRBV20-1 and TRBJ2-3, with TRBD2 identical over 9 bases. The CDR3 sequence is 16 residues long. CDR1 and CDR2 (germline): DFQATT, SNEGSKA (reference sequence). With 1 base clipped from V and 4 bases from J, the junction kept 9 bases outside the gene matches. The CDR3: CSARGGWRGGPDTQYF. The CDR3 nucleotides are TGCAGTGCTAGAGGAGGGTGGCGGGGGGGGCCAGATACGCAGTATTTT.

The V and J genes are TRBV4-2 and TRBJ2-3; 8 bases are shared with TRBD2. There are 15 residues in the CDR3. With 0 bases clipped from V and 1 base from J, the junction kept 0 bases outside the gene matches. The germline CDR1 and CDR2 sequences are LGHNA and YNFKEQ. The CDR3 DNA is TGTGCCAGCAGCCAAGAACTAGCGGGCACAGATACGCAGTATTTT. Translating it yields CASSQELAGTDTQYF.

The chain has TRBV18 and TRBJ1-4; TRBD1 is a possible D gene (5 bases). CDR1 is KGHSH, CDR2 LQKENI, per germline. This CDR3 has 15 amino acids. V lost 5 bases and J lost 3, with 13 bases in between. The CDR3 protein is CASSFLGAANEKLFF. CDR3 bases: TGTGCCAGCTCATTCCTTGGGGCAGCTAATGAAAAACTGTTTTTT.

V usage is TRBV9 and J usage is TRBJ2-3; 9 bases line up with TRBD2. V gave up 4 bases and J gave up 3 bases; unmatched junction bases: 21. CDR1 and CDR2 from the germline V gene are SGDLS and YYNGEE. This CDR3 spans 20 amino acids. The CDR3 sequence: CASSPRGSTSGRDNTDTQYF. The CDR3 DNA reads TGTGCCAGCAGCCCCCGGGGATCGACTAGCGGAAGGGATAATACAGATACGCAGTATTTT.

The V gene is TRBV12-5, the J gene TRBJ1-1; the D gene is possibly TRBD1 (6 bases). V gave up 6 bases and J gave up 8 bases, with 13 bases separating them. CDR1 and CDR2 (germline): LGHNT, FRNRAP. The CDR3 is 12 amino acids. The CDR3 bases are TGTGCTAGTGGCGGACAGCTCGGAGAAGCTTTCTTT. It specifies CASGGQLGEAFF.

The chain uses TRBV9 and TRBJ1-6; 9 bases fit TRBD1. Trimming took 3 bases from V and 7 from J; bases not matched to a gene: 5. The CDR3 is made up of 15 amino acids. CDR1 is SGDLS and CDR2 is YYNGEE in the germline V gene. The CDR3 loop reads CASSAVGQGNSPLHF. The CDR3 DNA reads as TGTGCCAGCAGCGCCGTTGGACAGGGGAATTCACCCCTCCACTTT.

This clonotype was recorded a few times. The rearrangement joins TRBV20-1 to TRBJ2-2; TRBD2 matches 13 bases. V was clipped by 3 bases and J by 5 bases; unmatched bases: 12. The CDR3 totals 18 residues. Germline V CDR1 and CDR2: DFQATT, SNEGSKA (reference sequence). In nucleotides, the CDR3 is TGCAGTGCTAGTTCAGGGTGGACTAGCGGGAGTGTTACCGGGGAGCTGTTTTTT. This translates into CSASSGWTSGSVTGELFF.

This clonotype occurred a few times. The J gene is TRBJ2-1, the V gene TRBV30, with D uncertain. Germline loops: CDR1 GTSNPN, CDR2 SVGIG (reference sequence). V was pared by 6 bases and J by 9 bases, with 18 bases between. This CDR3 has 13 residues. The CDR3 DNA sequence: TGTGCCTGTCACCCTGGTTCCACGGCTGAGCAGTTCTTC. This encodes CACHPGSTAEQFF.

The rearrangement joins TRBV5-8 to TRBJ1-1; no definite D call. Germline assignment: CDR1 SGHTS and CDR2 YDEGEE. V was trimmed by 7 bases and J by 1 base, leaving 11 bases between them. This CDR3 comprises 13 residues. CDR3 DNA sequence: TGTGCCAGCGCGGAACAGACGAACACTGAAGCTTTCTTT. This gives the protein CASAEQTNTEAFF.

The chain couples TRBV7-8 to TRBJ2-3, with 8 nucleotides matching TRBD1. The CDR3 consists of 15 residues. V shed 1 base and J 2 bases; nucleotides not matched to a gene: 2. Germline V lookup: CDR1 SGHVS, CDR2 FQNEAQ. The CDR3 region is CASSLEQGDTDTQYF. In DNA, the CDR3 is TGTGCCAGCAGCTTAGAACAGGGGGACACAGATACGCAGTATTTT.

This clonotype appeared once. CDR3 amino acids: CASSQHTYQPQHF. For the CDR3, the DNA is TGTGCCAGCAGTCAACACACTTACCAGCCCCAGCATTTT. The chain combines TRBV6-2 or TRBV6-3 with TRBJ1-5; D gene uncertain. The germline V gene has CDR1 MNHEY and CDR2 SVGEGT. Deletions cut 5 bases from V and 7 bases from J, with 12 bases between. The CDR3 runs 13 residues.

This clonotype was counted only a few times. The chain carries TRBV7-4 and TRBJ2-2, with 7 positions matching TRBD2. Trimming removed 7 bases from V and 0 bases from J; junction bases left unmatched: 8. The CDR3 loop spans 16 amino acids. Per germline, CDR1 SGHVT and CDR2 SQSDAQ. The CDR3 reads CASTQRGNANTGELFF. In nucleotides, the CDR3 is TGTGCCAGCACCCAGCGGGGCAACGCGAACACCGGGGAGCTGTTTTTT.

This clonotype showed up many times. The chain couples TRBV7-2 to TRBJ2-3; 7 nucleotides match TRBD2. Trimming took 4 bases from V and 0 from J; bases not matched to a gene: 13. The germline gives CDR1 SGHTA, CDR2 FQGNSA. The CDR3 length is 18 residues. The CDR3 sequence: CASSSDLGLAVSTDTQYF. CDR3 sequence (DNA): TGTGCCAGCAGCTCCGACCTGGGGCTAGCGGTTAGCACAGATACGCAGTATTTT.

The rearrangement uses TRBV30 and TRBJ2-5; 8 bases fit TRBD1. CDR3 length: 14 residues. From germline, CDR1 is GTSNPN and CDR2 SVGIG (reference sequence). The junction had 9 bases not matched to a gene; V was cut back by 7 bases and J by 2 bases. In DNA, the CDR3 is TGTGCCTTCATGGACAGGGTTTTGCAAGAGACCCAGTACTTC. It encodes CAFMDRVLQETQYF.

This chain joins TRBV25-1 and TRBJ2-2, with D unclear. V lost 6 bases, J lost 4 bases, and 3 bases lay in between. The length of the CDR3 is 11 residues. Germline CDR1 is MGHDK and CDR2 is SYGVNS. CDR3 nucleotide sequence: TGTGCCAGCAGAGTCACCGGGGAGCTGTTTTTT. This encodes CASRVTGELFF.